A single sample gave rise to the 22 T cell receptor beta chains below, sequenced in a study of regulatory T cells in long-lasting Graves disease. CDR3 regions were amplified by Arm-PCR using iRepertoire HTBI primers to build TCR beta libraries. TCRdb reprocessed the multiplex PCR reads with MiXCR, giving one entry per CDR3 protein. The table has about 380,000 distinct CDR3 sequences, less than 20% seen once. The time point is: newly diagnosed GD, antithyroid drugs for less than 3 months. Following extraction of RNA from PBMCs, that RNA was used to make the TCR library. The sample here was peripheral blood mononuclear cells (PBMCs), taken at new diagnosis, from a patient treated with antithyroid drugs. Every receptor here comes from a female donor with Graves disease.

This clonotype was counted many times. V is TRBV24-1 and J is TRBJ2-1, with D perhaps TRBD1 (7 bases). Trimming removed 9 bases from V and 2 bases from J, with 13 bases in between. This CDR3 has 14 residues. CDR1 is KGHDR and CDR2 is SFDVKD in the germline V gene. For the CDR3, the DNA is TGTGCCACCCAGCAGGGGGGCACCTACAATGAGCAGTTCTTC. Translated: CATQQGGTYNEQFF.

This clonotype was found many times. The genes are TRBV15 and TRBJ2-5, with D perhaps matching TRBD1 or TRBD2 (5 bases each). V dropped 3 bases and J dropped 3 bases, with 11 bases sitting between them. The CDR3 extends over 14 amino acids. Looked up from germline, CDR1 is LNHNV and CDR2 is YYDKDF (reference sequence). CDR3 protein: CATSSRGRKETQYF. In nucleotides, the CDR3 is TGTGCCACCAGCAGCCGGGGCAGAAAAGAGACCCAGTACTTC.

This clonotype was seen only a few times. The chain has TRBV27 and TRBJ1-6; TRBD1 might be the D (5 bases). In germline, CDR1 is MNHEY, CDR2 SMNVEV (reference sequence). V was trimmed by 3 bases and J by 10 bases, leaving 10 bases between them. The CDR3 extends over 13 amino acids. Here the CDR3 reads CASSLGDSSPLHF. CDR3 coding DNA: TGTGCCAGCAGTTTGGGGGACTCCTCACCCCTCCACTTT.

In its sample, this clonotype was seen a few times. The rearrangement links TRBV6-2 or TRBV6-3 to TRBJ2-1; 12 nucleotides line up with TRBD2. CDR3 size: 17 residues. Germline trimming cut 5 bases from V and 7 bases from J; bases unmatched to any gene: 12. The germline CDR1 and CDR2 sequences are MNHEY and SVGEGT. DNA for the CDR3: TGTGCCAGCAGTCAGGGAGCAGGACTAGCGGGAAAAAATGAGCAGTTCTTC. Its protein product is CASSQGAGLAGKNEQFF.

The CDR3 is CASSIAGGPQEQYF. The CDR3 DNA reads as TGTGCCAGCAGCATAGCGGGAGGACCTCAGGAGCAGTACTTC. The chain recombines TRBV9 with TRBJ2-7, with 10 bases lining up with TRBD2. Germline trimming cut 4 bases from V and 7 bases from J; bases unmatched to any gene: 8. Germline values: CDR1 SGDLS, CDR2 YYNGEE. The CDR3 has 14 amino acids.

This chain joins TRBV11-2 and TRBJ2-1, with TRBD2 as a possible D gene (7 bases). CDR3 size: 14 residues. With 3 bases removed from V and 8 bases from J, the gap between germline ends came to 14 bases. CDR1 SGHAT and CDR2 FQNNGV come from the germline V gene. The CDR3 DNA follows: TGTGCCAGCAGCTTGTATGGGGGGGCCCATGAGCAGTTCTTC. Its protein product is CASSLYGGAHEQFF.

This clonotype was seen a handful of times. The V and J genes are TRBV5-1 and TRBJ1-6; D is unresolved. This CDR3 has 14 residues. V lost 1 base to trimming and J lost 7 bases, with 9 bases between them. The germline gives CDR1 SGHRS, CDR2 YFSETQ. The CDR3 protein is CASSLSAGNSPLHF. CDR3 bases: TGCGCCAGCAGCTTGAGCGCGGGGAATTCACCCCTCCACTTT.

This chain links TRBV4-1 with TRBJ2-5, with D possibly being TRBD1 (5 bases). V lost 4 bases and J 5 bases, leaving 14 bases between the germline ends. There are 14 residues in the CDR3. CDR1 and CDR2 from the germline V gene are MGHRA and YSYEKL. CDR3: CASSPLQGRETQYF. The CDR3 region has the DNA TGCGCCAGCAGCCCCCTCCAGGGTCGGGAGACCCAGTACTTC.

This chain uses TRBV30 with TRBJ1-1, with TRBD1 as a possible D gene (5 bases). Trimming took off 3 bases at V and 1 base at J, with 15 bases between the two ends. Per the germline V gene, CDR1 is GTSNPN and CDR2 is SVGIG (reference sequence). The CDR3 sequence is 15 residues long. CDR3 coding DNA: TGTGCCTGGAGGTTTTGGGACGGTCCGAACACTGAAGCTTTCTTT. Its translation is CAWRFWDGPNTEAFF.

This clonotype occurred many times. V usage is TRBV20-1 and J usage is TRBJ1-1; D gene uncertain. This CDR3 region has 13 residues. V gave up 2 bases and J gave up 6 bases, with 13 bases separating them. Germline V gene sequence: CDR1 DFQATT, CDR2 SNEGSKA (reference sequence). CDR3 amino acids: CSARIARGAEAFF. In DNA, the CDR3 is TGCAGTGCTAGAATCGCTCGAGGCGCTGAAGCTTTCTTT.

This clonotype appeared many times. This chain joins TRBV5-4 and TRBJ1-2; the D gene is possibly TRBD1 (5 bases). V lost 2 bases to trimming and J lost 8 bases, with 19 bases between them. CDR1 is SGHNT and CDR2 is YYREEE in the germline V gene (reference sequence). The CDR3 length is 15 residues. The CDR3 region has the DNA TGTGCCAGCAGCTTTGTCCCCGACGGTGGGGGAGGCTACACCTTC. Translating it yields CASSFVPDGGGGYTF.

This clonotype was counted many times. V and J are TRBV12-3 or TRBV12-4 and TRBJ1-6, with TRBD1 matching over 9 bases. The trim removed 6 bases at V and 7 bases at J, leaving 4 bases unmatched. CDR3 length equals 14 residues. CDR3 amino acids: CASRAGTGNSPLHF. DNA of the CDR3: TGTGCCAGCAGAGCCGGGACAGGGAATTCACCCCTCCACTTT.

This clonotype was recorded many times. This chain connects TRBV12-5 to TRBJ1-1; the match to TRBD1 covers 7 bases. The CDR3 is made up of 15 amino acids. Trimming at V came to 1 base and at J to 7 bases, leaving 9 bases not matched to a gene. CDR1 and CDR2 (germline): LGHNT, FRNRAP. The CDR3 DNA follows: TGTGCTAGTGGTTTGGCCTGGACAGGAAAGGGTGAAGCTTTCTTT. It codes for CASGLAWTGKGEAFF.

The V and J genes are TRBV27 and TRBJ2-6; D possibly corresponds to TRBD1 (6 bases). Trimming removed 3 bases at V and 4 bases at J, with 19 bases between. The CDR3 is made up of 18 amino acids. CDR1 and CDR2 (germline): MNHEY, SMNVEV (reference sequence). The CDR3 is CASSFYRELPLGANVLTF. The DNA of the CDR3 is TGTGCCAGCAGTTTTTACAGGGAGCTCCCTTTGGGGGCCAACGTCCTGACTTTC.

This clonotype was seen repeatedly, ten times or more. The chain combines TRBV20-1 with TRBJ2-5; D gene ambiguous. Germline assignment: CDR1 DFQATT and CDR2 SNEGSKA (reference sequence). This CDR3 comprises 13 residues. Trimming cost V 6 bases and J 0 bases, with 11 bases left between them. The CDR3 bases are TGCAGTGCCCACCGACTGAACCAAGAGACCCAGTACTTC. The encoded protein is CSAHRLNQETQYF.

The table lists this clonotype with many counts. This chain uses TRBV18 with TRBJ1-4; D remains ambiguous. Trimming left V 3 bases short and J 8 bases short, with 16 bases between. Germline V gene data show CDR1 as KGHSH and CDR2 as LQKENI. The length of the CDR3 is 15 residues. The CDR3 protein is CASSPPGLRGEKLFF. The DNA for the CDR3 is TGTGCCAGCTCACCGCCGGGTCTTCGGGGAGAAAAACTGTTTTTT.

This clonotype was counted at least ten times. The rearrangement uses TRBV20-1 and TRBJ2-2, with TRBD1 matching over 9 bases. The CDR3 consists of 14 residues. Germline V lookup: CDR1 DFQATT, CDR2 SNEGSKA (reference sequence). Trimming at V came to 5 bases and at J to 7 bases, leaving 8 bases not matched to a gene. DNA of the CDR3: TGCAGTGCTGCAACACAGGGGGCGATCGGGGAGCTGTTTTTT. This encodes CSAATQGAIGELFF.

This clonotype was counted many times. The chain uses TRBV27 and TRBJ1-5; TRBD1 matches 9 bases. V trimming: 11 bases; J trimming: 2 bases; junction bases outside the gene matches: 13. Germline V gene sequence: CDR1 MNHEY, CDR2 SMNVEV (reference sequence). The length of the CDR3 is 16 residues. The CDR3 sequence is CAAPGRDREGNQPQHF. CDR3 nucleotide sequence: TGTGCCGCCCCTGGCCGGGACAGGGAAGGCAATCAGCCCCAGCATTTT.

This clonotype has just a few counts. The chain employs TRBV12-3 or TRBV12-4 and TRBJ1-5, with 11 bases matching TRBD1. The ends lost 3 bases at V and 6 bases at J; junction bases unmatched: 4. The CDR3 contains 15 residues. The chain's CDR3 is CASSFRDRGAQPQHF. As DNA, the CDR3 is TGTGCCAGCAGTTTTCGGGACAGGGGGGCTCAGCCCCAGCATTTT.

This clonotype appeared a few times. The rearrangement links TRBV9 to TRBJ2-3; 13 bases map to TRBD2. V lost 2 bases to trimming and J lost 2 bases; unmatched junction nucleotides: 5. The CDR3 sequence is 17 residues long. The germline V gene encodes CDR1 SGDLS and CDR2 YYNGEE. CDR3 nucleotide sequence: TGTGCCAGCAGCGTCGGACTAGCGGGGGACCTCACAGATACGCAGTATTTT. Its protein is CASSVGLAGDLTDTQYF.

The genes are TRBV12-3 or TRBV12-4 and TRBJ1-2; D call uncertain. The CDR3 loop spans 16 amino acids. The V end lost 6 bases, the J end lost 4 bases, and 21 bases lay between the germline ends. The CDR3 bases are TGTGCCAGCAGCCCCAACAAGTTCCTGGCTATCTATGGCTACACCTTC. As protein: CASSPNKFLAIYGYTF.

There are a few counts of this clonotype. The chain recombines TRBV6-1 with TRBJ1-1; D is possibly TRBD1 (6 bases). Per the germline V gene, CDR1 is MNHNS and CDR2 is SASEGT. This CDR3 has 14 amino acids. Trimming shortened V by 1 base and J by 4 bases, and 10 bases separated the two germline ends. Here the CDR3 reads CASSEVGHLTEAFF. The CDR3 DNA reads TGTGCCAGCAGTGAAGTGGGACACCTCACTGAAGCTTTCTTT.